This T cell receptor beta chain was documented in a study of neoadjuvant anti-PD-1 for oral cavity cancer. Study at large: Nivolumab at 3 mg/kg was mostly given biweekly, three to four doses, pre-surgery. Around day 43, patients without progression received a fourth nivolumab dose before surgery. Findings of the study overall: After neoadjuvant nivolumab, PBMC T cell clonality was significantly higher in non-responders than responders.

Of note for this clone: Its specificity is not known.

Blood cells were analyzed directly, without culture or expansion. Produced via immunoSEQ multiplex PCR; TCRdb's table is partial and in-frame only. The sample contains roughly 34,000 clones, just under 90% of which appear only once. V was clipped by 6 bases and J by 6 bases, with 8 bases between them. Germline loops: CDR1 SEHNR, CDR2 FQNEAQ (reference sequence). The CDR3 consists of 12 residues. The sequence was collected from a person aged 35-79 years with oral cavity squamous cell carcinoma. The chain carries TRBV7-9 and TRBJ2-2; D not resolved. The sequences come from PBMCs, collected before nivolumab (anti-PD-1) treatment. CDR3 nucleotides: TGTGCCAGCAGTCCAGGAGCCGGGGAGCTGTTTTTT. This encodes CASSPGAGELFF.